Listed below are T cell receptor beta chains from one sample, sequenced in a study of early stage breast cancer tumors. Only in-frame clones appear in the TCRdb table, and some are missing; sequencing was by immunoSEQ multiplex PCR. The sample lists 35,000 to 45,000 clones, roughly 70% seen once, with 6.8% in the top ten. Sequenced sample: blood. The source of these receptors is a person aged 55 to 75 with breast cancer. Both conserved end residues are part of each CDR3. D genes are given only for firm matches. Expanded clones are given a class, and other clones once, few, many or no size at all.

v_gene	d_gene	abundance	j_gene	CDR3nt	CDR3aa
TRBV4-1	NA	NA	TRBJ2-1	TGCGCCAGCAGCCAGGGGAGCGGAGTCTACAATGAGCAGTTCTTC	CASSQGSGVYNEQFF
TRBV29-1	NA	NA	TRBJ2-3	TGCAGCGTTCTGCTGGCAGATACGCAGTATTTT	CSVLLADTQYF
TRBV5-6	NA	few	TRBJ1-4	TGTGCCAGCAGCGGGGTGGCGGTGGGGGAAAAACTGTTTTTT	CASSGVAVGEKLFF
TRBV13	NA	NA	TRBJ2-5	TGTGCCAGCAGTCCTCTTGTTGGCGGGACCCAGTACTTC	CASSPLVGGTQYF
TRBV11-2	TRBD1	few	TRBJ2-7	TGTGCCAGCAGCTCCCGGGACAGGGCCGACGGGCAGTACTTC	CASSSRDRADGQYF
TRBV5-1	NA	NA	TRBJ2-1	TGCGCCAGCAGCTTGACTACAGGGATCTCCTACAATGAGCAGTTCTTC	CASSLTTGISYNEQFF
TRBV28	NA	NA	TRBJ2-7	TGTGCCAGCACCTTTCAGGGGACGCCTTCCTACGAGCAGTACTTC	CASTFQGTPSYEQYF
TRBV5-8	TRBD2	NA	TRBJ2-7	TGTGCCAGCAGCTTAGCGGGAGGAACCTACGAGCAGTACTTC	CASSLAGGTYEQYF
TRBV6-5	NA	NA	TRBJ1-5	TGTGCCAGCAGTTACCGAGAAGGTCAGCCCCAGCATTTT	CASSYREGQPQHF
TRBV2	NA	few	TRBJ1-1	TGTGCCAGCAGTGGACAGGCAGGGAGGAACACTGAAGCTTTCTTT	CASSGQAGRNTEAFF
TRBV10-3	TRBD1	NA	TRBJ2-7	TGTGCCATCAGGGGGACAGGGGGGAACTACGAGCAGTACTTC	CAIRGTGGNYEQYF
TRBV19	TRBD1	NA	TRBJ1-4	TGTGCCAGTAGTATTGGGGGACAGGGCGTCGAAAAACTGTTTTTT	CASSIGGQGVEKLFF
TRBV19	TRBD1	few	TRBJ1-5	TGTGCCAGTAGTCCAACAGGGGACAATCAGCCCCAGCATTTT	CASSPTGDNQPQHF
TRBV7-2	NA	NA	TRBJ1-5	TGTGCCAGCAGCTTTAGAGTCCTCAGGGGCGATCAGCCCCAGCATTTT	CASSFRVLRGDQPQHF
TRBV29-1	NA	NA	TRBJ2-3	TGCAGCGTTGACGCCGGCGCCAGAGATACGCAGTATTTT	CSVDAGARDTQYF
TRBV18	TRBD1	NA	TRBJ1-5	TGTGCCAGCTCTAGGGGACAGGGTTATCAGCCCCAGCATTTT	CASSRGQGYQPQHF
TRBV19	TRBD1	NA	TRBJ1-2	TGTGCCAGTAGGCCAGGGGGGCTCGGCGGCTACACCTTC	CASRPGGLGGYTF
TRBV4-1	NA	few	TRBJ1-5	TGCGCCAGCAGCCAAGACTTCGGCAGGGTCAATCAGCCCCAGCATTTT	CASSQDFGRVNQPQHF
TRBV28	NA	NA	TRBJ1-5	TGTGCCAGCACCGCCCGGCGCAGGGAGGGTCAGCCCCAGCATTTT	CASTARRREGQPQHF
TRBV30	TRBD1	NA	TRBJ1-6	TGTGCCTGGAGTGTACGGCGACAGGGGGCCCTCTCCTATAATTCACCCCTCCACTTT	CAWSVRRQGALSYNSPLHF
TRBV28	NA	NA	TRBJ2-3	TGTGCCAGCAGTCCCCGGGGTAGCATTAATACGCAGTATTTT	CASSPRGSINTQYF
TRBV10-3	NA	NA	TRBJ1-6	TGTGCCATCAGCCCGGGGGGGAACTATAATTCACCCCTCCACTTT	CAISPGGNYNSPLHF
TRBV18	TRBD1	NA	TRBJ1-3	TGTGCCAGCTCACCAACGACAGGGGGAGCTGGCTCTGGAAACACCATATATTTT	CASSPTTGGAGSGNTIYF
TRBV18	NA	once	TRBJ1-1	TGTGCCAGCTCACCATACGAAGGGAGGACTGAAGCTTTCTTT	CASSPYEGRTEAFF
TRBV19	NA	once	TRBJ1-2	TGTGCCAGTAGTCCCGCGGGTTTGTATGGCTACACCTTC	CASSPAGLYGYTF
TRBV7-9	TRBD1	NA	TRBJ1-4	TGTGCCAGCAGCTTGGCCACAGGGGGCCCCAATGAAAAACTGTTTTTT	CASSLATGGPNEKLFF
TRBV28	NA	once	TRBJ1-1	TGTGCCAGCAGTCCCCGGATAAGAGGGACCACGAACACTGAAGCTTTCTTT	CASSPRIRGTTNTEAFF